The 32 T cell receptor beta chains in this list originate from one sample, sequenced in a study of control samples from healthy donors and cancer patients. Sequenced by immunoSEQ multiplex PCR; TCRdb stores in-frame clones only, minus some. The sample carries about 80,000 clones, 90% to 95% recorded once. What was sequenced was blood. These receptors were taken from a man between 50 and 59 years old in good health.

CDR3 residues: CASSLRALRNEQYF. In nucleotides, the CDR3 is TGTGCCAGCAGTCTAAGGGCCCTAAGGAACGAGCAGTACTTC. The chain joins TRBV6-6 to TRBJ2-7; D ambiguous. Looked up from germline, CDR1 is MNHNY and CDR2 is SVGAGI (reference sequence). This CDR3 contains 14 residues. Trimming removed 5 bases from V and 5 bases from J, with 16 bases in between.

V and J are TRBV10-3 and TRBJ1-3, with TRBD1 as a possible D gene (5 bases). CDR1 and CDR2 from the germline V gene are ENHRY and SYGVKD. This CDR3 region has 13 residues. Deletions cut 6 bases from V and 2 bases from J, with 8 bases between. The CDR3 bases are TGTGCCATCAGGACAGAGACTGGAAACACCATATATTTT. It specifies CAIRTETGNTIYF.

The genes are TRBV19 and TRBJ2-1; no firm D call. The germline CDR1 and CDR2 sequences are LNHDA and SQIVND (reference sequence). The CDR3 sequence is 16 residues long. The V end lost 6 bases, the J end lost 5 bases, and 20 bases lay between the germline ends. Here the CDR3 reads CASRSLTLLRNNEQFF. CDR3 DNA: TGTGCCAGTAGATCTCTGACCCTTCTGAGGAACAATGAGCAGTTCTTC.

Worth noting for this clone: The same CDR3 arises from other DNA sequences in this sample as well. This chain links TRBV2 with TRBJ1-2, with 9 positions matching TRBD1. The CDR3 runs to 14 residues. Germline-derived CDR1 and CDR2 are SNHLY and FYNNEI. Trimming took 6 bases from V and 2 from J; bases not matched to a gene: 4. The CDR3 sequence: CASRATGGNYGYTF. The CDR3 region has the DNA TGTGCCAGCAGGGCGACAGGGGGAAACTATGGCTACACCTTC. Together with reference TRBV2 and TRBJ1-2, the CDR3 gives the full variable domain: EPEVTQTPSHQVTQMGQEVILRCVPISNHLYFYWYRQILGQKVEFLVSFYNNEISEKSEIFDDQFSVERPDGSNFTLKIRSTKLEDSAMYFCASRATGGNYGYTFGSGTRLTVV.

The chain is built from TRBV7-9 and TRBJ2-5, with D maybe TRBD2 (7 bases). The CDR3 is 15 amino acids. From germline, CDR1 is SEHNR and CDR2 FQNEAQ (reference sequence). Trimming removed 5 bases at V and 4 bases at J, with 17 bases between. CDR3 in amino acids: CASSPGGIRGETQYF. In DNA, the CDR3 is TGTGCCAGCAGCCCGGGGGGCATACGCGGAGAGACCCAGTACTTC.

The rearrangement joins TRBV5-6 to TRBJ1-5; 9 positions agree with TRBD1. V was pared by 3 bases and J by 7 bases, with 8 bases of the junction left unmatched. Germline V gives CDR1 SGHDT, CDR2 YYEEEE. CDR3 length: 15 amino acids. CDR3 sequence (DNA): TGTGCCAGCAGCTCCTTCACAGGGGGCGGGCAGCCCCAGCATTTT. Translation: CASSSFTGGGQPQHF.

CDR3 amino acids: CASRYSYEQYF. DNA for the CDR3: TGTGCCAGCAGGTACAGCTACGAGCAGTACTTC. The chain combines TRBV2 with TRBJ2-7, with D hard to call. Germline V gene data show CDR1 as SNHLY and CDR2 as FYNNEI. V was shortened by 6 bases and J by 3 bases, with 6 bases between the two germline ends. The CDR3 has 11 amino acids.

The genes are TRBV11-2 and TRBJ1-2; TRBD1 matches at 12 bases. The CDR3 covers 18 residues. V shed 5 bases, J shed 7 bases, and the junction held 17 bases outside the gene matches. Germline V gene lookup returns CDR1 SGHAT and CDR2 FQNNGV. CDR3 sequence reads: CASSPLPGTGGVRSGYTF. CDR3 DNA sequence: TGTGCCAGCAGCCCGCTGCCCGGGACAGGGGGCGTGCGAAGTGGCTACACCTTC.

This clone was counted a single time. The gene calls are TRBV2 and TRBJ1-1; D is ambiguous. V lost 4 bases to trimming and J lost 5 bases, with 11 bases between them. The CDR3 spans 13 residues. Germline loops: CDR1 SNHLY, CDR2 FYNNEI. CDR3 DNA sequence: TGTGCCAGCAGTGCCCTTCTGGGGACTGAAGCTTTCTTT. Translating gives CASSALLGTEAFF.

J is TRBJ2-3 and V is TRBV7-7; D is undetermined. Trimming removed 5 bases from V and 1 base from J, with 10 bases in between. Germline V gene lookup returns CDR1 SSHAT and CDR2 FNYEAQ (reference sequence). This CDR3 comprises 14 residues. CDR3 in amino acids: CASSPDRRTDTQYF. CDR3 nucleotides: TGTGCCAGCAGCCCCGACCGACGCACAGATACGCAGTATTTT.

This chain uses TRBV19 with TRBJ1-5; D is ambiguous. Germline-derived CDR1 and CDR2 are LNHDA and SQIVND (reference sequence). There are 13 residues in the CDR3. V dropped 7 bases and J dropped 7 bases, with 14 bases sitting between them. CDR3 residues: CASNHGERQPQHF. The CDR3 DNA is TGTGCCAGTAATCACGGGGAACGGCAGCCCCAGCATTTT.

The V gene is TRBV3-1 (or the pseudogene TRBV3-2), the J gene TRBJ1-2; D is undetermined. This CDR3 is built from 15 residues. The germline V gene encodes CDR1 LGHDT and CDR2 YNNKEL (reference sequence). Trimming shortened V by 4 bases and J by 7 bases, and 19 bases separated the two germline ends. CDR3 nucleotides: TGTGCCAGCAGCCCCAACCCCGGTTCGGGAAGTGGCTACACCTTC. It yields the protein CASSPNPGSGSGYTF.

V usage is TRBV6-5 and J usage is TRBJ1-1, with D perhaps matching TRBD1 (6 bases). Germline CDR1 is MNHEY and CDR2 is SVGAGI. CDR3 length equals 13 residues. Trimming took off 7 bases at V and 3 bases at J, with 12 bases between the two ends. CDR3: CASIGGMYTEAFF. CDR3 nucleotide sequence: TGTGCCAGCATAGGGGGTATGTACACTGAAGCTTTCTTT.

The V gene is TRBV19, the J gene TRBJ2-3; TRBD2 matches at 11 bases. The CDR3 runs to 14 residues. In germline, CDR1 is LNHDA, CDR2 SQIVND (reference sequence). The V gene end was trimmed by 10 bases and the J gene end by 6 bases; junction bases not matched to a gene: 9. CDR3 amino acids: CATTSSGGRDTQYF. The CDR3 nucleotides are TGTGCCACTACCTCTAGCGGGGGGCGCGATACGCAGTATTTT.

The chain uses TRBV11-3 and TRBJ2-2; 9 nucleotides agree with TRBD2. There are 14 residues in the CDR3. Germline lookup yields CDR1 SGHNT and CDR2 YENEEA. J lost 8 bases, V lost 4 bases, and 5 bases had no gene match. The CDR3 protein is CASSSLAGTGELFF. For the CDR3, the DNA is TGTGCCAGCAGCTCTCTAGCGGGGACAGGGGAGCTGTTTTTT.

The chain uses TRBV6-2 or TRBV6-3 and TRBJ1-2; TRBD1 agrees at 10 bases. V trimming: 4 bases; J trimming: 8 bases; junction bases outside the gene matches: 10. Germline loops: CDR1 MNHEY, CDR2 SVGEGT. There are 15 residues in the CDR3. The CDR3 DNA sequence: TGTGCCAGCAGTTCCCCGACAGGGGGCAAAGGCGGCTACACCTTC. Amino acid sequence: CASSSPTGGKGGYTF.

The rearrangement uses TRBV5-1 and TRBJ2-7, with a weak D call TRBD2 (6 bases). The germline V gene encodes CDR1 SGHRS and CDR2 YFSETQ. The length of the CDR3 is 15 residues. Trimming left V 3 bases short and J 4 bases short, with 17 bases between. This chain's CDR3 is CASSSGTSQKYEQYF. For the CDR3, the DNA is TGCGCCAGCAGCTCCGGGACTTCACAGAAATACGAGCAGTACTTC.

This sequence joins TRBV2 and TRBJ2-3, with 7 nucleotides matching TRBD1. From germline, CDR1 is SNHLY and CDR2 FYNNEI. CDR3 size: 14 residues. The V segment lost 4 bases and the J segment 5 bases; nucleotides outside the gene matches: 6. Here the CDR3 reads CASSAETGRDTQYF. CDR3 sequence (DNA): TGTGCCAGCAGTGCGGAGACAGGGAGAGATACGCAGTATTTT. Supplemented by reference TRBV2 and TRBJ2-3, the full variable domain reads EPEVTQTPSHQVTQMGQEVILRCVPISNHLYFYWYRQILGQKVEFLVSFYNNEISEKSEIFDDQFSVERPDGSNFTLKIRSTKLEDSAMYFCASSAETGRDTQYFGPGTRLTVL.

This chain uses TRBV4-2 with TRBJ2-5, with TRBD1 matching over 7 bases. CDR3 size: 15 residues. Germline V gives CDR1 LGHNA, CDR2 YNFKEQ. V shed 1 base and J 2 bases; nucleotides not matched to a gene: 4. For the CDR3, the DNA is TGTGCCAGCAGCCAAGGAAGACAGGGACAAGAGACCCAGTACTTC. Translation: CASSQGRQGQETQYF.

The genes are TRBV6-2 or TRBV6-3 and TRBJ1-2; D unresolved. This CDR3 comprises 14 residues. Germline loops: CDR1 MNHEY, CDR2 SVGEGT. V gave up 6 bases and J gave up 8 bases, with 19 bases separating them. CDR3 sequence: CASSRRTVGSGYTF. The CDR3 bases are TGTGCCAGCAGCCGCCGGACGGTCGGATCAGGCTACACCTTC.

The rearrangement uses TRBV21-1 and TRBJ2-7; the table's D call, TRBD1, was not checked against the DNA. TRBV21-1 is marked as a pseudogene. The CDR3 loop spans 17 amino acids. This CDR3 is CASSTGLDSESSYEQYF. Here the CDR3 DNA reads TGTGCCAGCAGCACCGGGTTGGACAGCGAGAGCTCCTACGAGCAGTACTTC.

The chain recombines TRBV7-9 with TRBJ1-1; the D is unclear. The CDR3 spans 15 residues. Trimming removed 1 base at V and 0 bases at J, with 9 bases between. CDR1 and CDR2 from the germline V gene are SEHNR and FQNEAQ (reference sequence). CDR3 coding DNA: TGTGCCAGCAGCTTAGTTCCGCAGATGAACACTGAAGCTTTCTTT. Its protein is CASSLVPQMNTEAFF.

The V and J genes are TRBV18 and TRBJ1-2; a weak D match, TRBD1 (5 bases). The V and J ends lost 5 bases and 6 bases respectively, with 10 bases between them. The CDR3 sequence is 12 residues long. CDR1 and CDR2 from the germline V gene are KGHSH and LQKENI. The CDR3 sequence: CASSSNRNGYTF. In DNA, the CDR3 is TGTGCCAGCTCATCGAACAGGAATGGCTACACCTTC.

This CDR3 is CASSGQYQPQHF. CDR3 nucleotides: TGTGCCAGCAGTGGACAGTATCAGCCCCAGCATTTT. V and J are TRBV12-3 or TRBV12-4 and TRBJ1-5; D is perhaps TRBD1 (6 bases). The CDR3 has 12 residues. The V and J ends lost 5 bases and 5 bases respectively, with 7 bases between them.

V usage is TRBV19 and J usage is TRBJ1-2; 10 bases map to TRBD1. Germline values: CDR1 LNHDA, CDR2 SQIVND (reference sequence). This CDR3 region has 14 residues. J was trimmed by 6 bases and V by 7 bases; bases with no gene match: 8. CDR3 sequence reads: CASTRRDRGNGYTF. The CDR3 DNA reads TGTGCCAGTACCCGCCGGGACAGGGGTAATGGCTACACCTTC.

The rearrangement links TRBV24-1 to TRBJ1-5; 7 bases are a match to TRBD1. Germline CDR1 KGHDR, CDR2 SFDVKD. The CDR3 contains 16 residues. The V gene end was trimmed by 7 bases and the J gene end by 2 bases; junction bases not matched to a gene: 10. The CDR3 loop reads CATSPPDRVGNQPQHF. CDR3 nucleotides: TGTGCCACCAGCCCGCCCGACAGGGTTGGCAATCAGCCCCAGCATTTT.

This chain connects TRBV10-3 to TRBJ2-5; D may correspond to TRBD1 or TRBD2 (5 bases each). The CDR3 totals 14 residues. The germline V and J ends were trimmed by 6 bases and 3 bases, with 14 bases remaining between them. Germline V gives CDR1 ENHRY, CDR2 SYGVKD. The CDR3 sequence is CAIRGSVGEETQYF. Here the CDR3 DNA reads TGTGCCATCAGGGGGTCGGTGGGGGAAGAGACCCAGTACTTC.

This chain joins TRBV6-5 and TRBJ2-1, with D tentatively TRBD2 (5 bases). The CDR3 is 16 amino acids. From germline, CDR1 is MNHEY and CDR2 SVGAGI. V shed 0 bases and J shed 7 bases, with 16 bases lying between them. In nucleotides, the CDR3 is TGTGCCAGCAGTTACTCGACCCGCCTAGCACAGAATGAGCAGTTCTTC. Its protein product is CASSYSTRLAQNEQFF.

The V call is TRBV7-2, the J call TRBJ1-6; 8 nucleotides align to TRBD1. J gave up 11 bases and V 3 bases, and 6 bases lay outside the gene matches. The germline V gene encodes CDR1 SGHTA and CDR2 FQGNSA. There are 14 residues in the CDR3. The CDR3 region has the DNA TGTGCCAGCAGCTTGACAGGGGATAGGGCACCCCTCCACTTT. This codes for CASSLTGDRAPLHF.

The rearrangement joins TRBV30 to TRBJ2-7; D possibly uses TRBD1 or TRBD2 (5 bases each). This CDR3 contains 12 residues. The V end was cut by 8 bases, the J end by 3 bases, with 14 bases between. Germline loops: CDR1 GTSNPN, CDR2 SVGIG (reference sequence). The CDR3 coding sequence is TGTGCCCTCCGGGACGGACTCTACGAGCAGTACTTC. This gives the protein CALRDGLYEQYF.

The J gene is TRBJ1-6, the V gene TRBV18; D is undetermined. The CDR3 is 15 residues long. Germline V gene sequence: CDR1 KGHSH, CDR2 LQKENI. V shed 1 base and J shed 6 bases, with 10 bases lying between them. In nucleotides, the CDR3 is TGTGCCAGCTCACCACAGCAGGACTCTAATTCACCCCTCCACTTT. Amino acid sequence: CASSPQQDSNSPLHF.

This chain links TRBV20-1 with TRBJ2-3; D is uncertain. This CDR3 has 10 amino acids. The ends were cut back, 6 bases at V and 5 bases at J, with 6 bases in the middle. The V gene's germline CDR1 is DFQATT and CDR2 SNEGSKA (reference sequence). CDR3 DNA sequence: TGCAGTGCCTCCATAGATACGCAGTATTTT. Its protein product is CSASIDTQYF.